These T cell receptor beta chains were read from a single sample in a study of CD8 T cells in ankylosing spondylitis. From the 5' RACE reads, TCRdb called clonotypes with MiXCR, one entry per CDR3 protein. Of under 150,000 distinct CDR3 sequences detected, roughly 15% appear once; the ten largest clones hold 2.5% to 3%. The sequenced sample consisted of blood, either unsorted or a sorted T cell fraction (not recorded which). The source is a female donor with ankylosing spondylitis or in good health (not recorded which). Each CDR3 is given with its conserved first and last residue. The D gene is left open where the match is weak. Size tells how often a clone was seen (once, few, many) or the class of an expanded clone, and some rows leave it out.

clone size: many; D gene: TRBD2; J gene: TRBJ2-1; V gene: TRBV2; CDR3 DNA: TGTGCCAGCAGTTCGGGACTAGCGGCCAGGGTAAATGAGCAGTTCTTC; CDR3 protein: CASSSGLAARVNEQFF
clone size: .; D gene: TRBD2; J gene: TRBJ2-5; V gene: TRBV5-1; CDR3 DNA: TGCGCCAGCAGACTAGCGGGAGTTGAGACCCAGTACTTC; CDR3 protein: CASRLAGVETQYF
clone size: many; D gene: .; J gene: TRBJ2-2; V gene: TRBV29-1; CDR3 DNA: TGCAGCGTTGAACAGGACACCGGGGAGCTGTTTTTT; CDR3 protein: CSVEQDTGELFF
clone size: many; D gene: .; J gene: TRBJ1-3; V gene: TRBV12-3/TRBV12-4; CDR3 DNA: TGTGCCAGCAGTCCGGGACACAGCTCTGGAAACACCATATATTTT; CDR3 protein: CASSPGHSSGNTIYF
clone size: .; D gene: TRBD2; J gene: TRBJ2-1; V gene: TRBV2; CDR3 DNA: TGTGCCAGCAGCCAAACGGGACTAGCGGGGTACAATGAGCAGTTCTTC; CDR3 protein: CASSQTGLAGYNEQFF
clone size: many; D gene: .; J gene: TRBJ2-1; V gene: TRBV3-1; CDR3 DNA: TGTGCCAGCAGCCATGAGCGGAGCTCCTACAATGAGCAGTTCTTC; CDR3 protein: CASSHERSSYNEQFF
clone size: many; D gene: .; J gene: TRBJ2-7; V gene: TRBV7-9; CDR3 DNA: TGTGCCAGCAGCTTAGGTATGGGCTACGAGCAGTACTTC; CDR3 protein: CASSLGMGYEQYF
clone size: few; D gene: .; J gene: TRBJ1-2; V gene: TRBV12-3/TRBV12-4; CDR3 DNA: TGTGCCAGCAGTTTGCAGGGAGGCTATGGCTACACCTTC; CDR3 protein: CASSLQGGYGYTF
clone size: .; D gene: .; J gene: TRBJ1-1; V gene: TRBV5-1; CDR3 DNA: TGCGCCAGCAGCGGAAGCAGGAACACTGAAGCTTTCTTT; CDR3 protein: CASSGSRNTEAFF
clone size: few; D gene: .; J gene: TRBJ1-1; V gene: TRBV12-3/TRBV12-4; CDR3 DNA: TGTGCCAGCAGTTTAAGACAGGAAGCTTTCTTT; CDR3 protein: CASSLRQEAFF
clone size: many; D gene: TRBD2; J gene: TRBJ2-1; V gene: TRBV11-2; CDR3 DNA: TGTGCCAGCAGCGTTAGCGGGAACAAATACAATGAGCAGTTCTTC; CDR3 protein: CASSVSGNKYNEQFF
clone size: .; D gene: .; J gene: TRBJ1-1; V gene: TRBV5-1; CDR3 DNA: TGCGCCAGCAGCTTGGCAAGCCATCCGGCTTTCTTT; CDR3 protein: CASSLASHPAFF
clone size: few; D gene: TRBD2; J gene: TRBJ2-5; V gene: TRBV5-1; CDR3 DNA: TGCGCCAGCAGTACTAGCGGGTTGTCGACGGTTAGGAAGGAGACCCAGTACTTC; CDR3 protein: CASSTSGLSTVRKETQYF
clone size: few; D gene: .; J gene: TRBJ2-5; V gene: TRBV5-5; CDR3 DNA: TGTGCCAGCAGCCCCCGGGTCACCGGGACTTTACAAGAGACCCAGTACTTC; CDR3 protein: CASSPRVTGTLQETQYF
clone size: few; D gene: .; J gene: TRBJ2-6; V gene: TRBV20-1; CDR3 DNA: TGCAGTGCAAGACAGTCTGGGGCCAACGTCCTGACTTTC; CDR3 protein: CSARQSGANVLTF
clone size: few; D gene: .; J gene: TRBJ1-2; V gene: TRBV19; CDR3 DNA: TGTGCCAGTAGTACCTCACAGGGATATGGCTACACCTTC; CDR3 protein: CASSTSQGYGYTF
clone size: many; D gene: .; J gene: TRBJ2-5; V gene: TRBV7-2; CDR3 DNA: TGTGCCAGCAGCTTAGATGTCAATCCCCAAGAGACCCAGTACTTC; CDR3 protein: CASSLDVNPQETQYF
clone size: .; D gene: .; J gene: TRBJ1-2; V gene: TRBV5-1; CDR3 DNA: TGCGCCAGCAGCTCGCTTTGGGACACCTATAGCTACACCTTC; CDR3 protein: CASSSLWDTYSYTF
clone size: few; D gene: TRBD2; J gene: TRBJ2-3; V gene: TRBV18; CDR3 DNA: TGTGCCAGCTCACCACCTAGCGGGAGGATTGACGGTGCAGATACGCAGTATTTT; CDR3 protein: CASSPPSGRIDGADTQYF
clone size: many; D gene: .; J gene: TRBJ2-1; V gene: TRBV10-3; CDR3 DNA: TGTGCCATTGCAGCGGACGGAATTTGGGAGCAGTTCTTC; CDR3 protein: CAIAADGIWEQFF
clone size: many; D gene: .; J gene: TRBJ2-5; V gene: TRBV29-1; CDR3 DNA: TGCAGCGTTGAATCGGTACGATTTGTGGAGACCCAGTACTTC; CDR3 protein: CSVESVRFVETQYF
clone size: once; D gene: .; J gene: TRBJ1-1; V gene: TRBV5-1; CDR3 DNA: TGCGCCAGCAGCTTGGAACAGAGTAACACTGTAGCTTTCTTT; CDR3 protein: CASSLEQSNTVAFF
clone size: many; D gene: TRBD2; J gene: TRBJ2-3; V gene: TRBV20-1; CDR3 DNA: TGCAGTGCTAGAGAGGGGACTAGCTTGGGTACGCAGTATTTT; CDR3 protein: CSAREGTSLGTQYF
clone size: .; D gene: .; J gene: TRBJ2-3; V gene: TRBV20-1; CDR3 DNA: TGCAGTGCTAGGGGGACTCGCGGATTCACAGATACGCAGTATTTC; CDR3 protein: CSARGTRGFTDTQYF
clone size: .; D gene: .; J gene: TRBJ1-3; V gene: TRBV7-6; CDR3 DNA: TGTGCCAGCAGTCGACATCTAAATGGGGTCCCCTCTGGAAACACCATATATTTT; CDR3 protein: CASSRHLNGVPSGNTIYF
clone size: many; D gene: .; J gene: TRBJ1-6; V gene: TRBV6-5; CDR3 DNA: TGTGCCAGCAGTTACGGCCAGGGTCTCTATAATTCACCCCTCCACTTT; CDR3 protein: CASSYGQGLYNSPLHF
clone size: .; D gene: .; J gene: TRBJ2-7; V gene: TRBV27; CDR3 DNA: TGTGCCAGCAGTAACGCAGGGCCCTACGAGCAGTACTTC; CDR3 protein: CASSNAGPYEQYF
clone size: .; D gene: TRBD1; J gene: TRBJ2-4; V gene: TRBV2; CDR3 DNA: TGTGCCAGCAGTGAAAGACAGGGGCCCAGGGCCAAAAACATTCAGTACTTC; CDR3 protein: CASSERQGPRAKNIQYF
clone size: .; D gene: .; J gene: TRBJ2-7; V gene: TRBV18; CDR3 DNA: TGTGCCAGCTCACAAGGAAGGAGCTCCTACGAGCAGTACTTC; CDR3 protein: CASSQGRSSYEQYF
clone size: many; D gene: .; J gene: TRBJ1-1; V gene: TRBV29-1; CDR3 DNA: TGCAGCGTTGATCGGGAGAACACTGAAGCTTTCTTT; CDR3 protein: CSVDRENTEAFF
clone size: many; D gene: .; J gene: TRBJ2-2; V gene: TRBV5-1; CDR3 DNA: TGCGCCAGCAGCTTGGAAGGGAACACCGGGGAGCTGTTTTTT; CDR3 protein: CASSLEGNTGELFF